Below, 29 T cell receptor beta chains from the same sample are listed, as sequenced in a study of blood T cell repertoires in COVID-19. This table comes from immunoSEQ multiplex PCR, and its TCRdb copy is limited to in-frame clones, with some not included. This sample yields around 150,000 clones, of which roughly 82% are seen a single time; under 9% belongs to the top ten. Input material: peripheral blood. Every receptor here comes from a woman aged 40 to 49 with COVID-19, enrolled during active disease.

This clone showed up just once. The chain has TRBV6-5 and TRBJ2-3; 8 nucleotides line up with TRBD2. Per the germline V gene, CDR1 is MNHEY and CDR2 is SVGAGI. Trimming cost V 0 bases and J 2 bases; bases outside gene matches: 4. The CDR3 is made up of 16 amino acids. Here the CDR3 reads CASSYSGSGATDTQYF. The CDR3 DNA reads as TGTGCCAGCAGTTACTCAGGTAGCGGGGCCACAGATACGCAGTATTTT.

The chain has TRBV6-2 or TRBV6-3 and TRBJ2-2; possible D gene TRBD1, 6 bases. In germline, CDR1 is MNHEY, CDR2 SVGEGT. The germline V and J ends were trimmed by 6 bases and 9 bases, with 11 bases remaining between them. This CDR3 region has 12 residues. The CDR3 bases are TGTGCCAGCAGCCTCAGGGGCAGGGAGCTGTTTTTT. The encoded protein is CASSLRGRELFF.

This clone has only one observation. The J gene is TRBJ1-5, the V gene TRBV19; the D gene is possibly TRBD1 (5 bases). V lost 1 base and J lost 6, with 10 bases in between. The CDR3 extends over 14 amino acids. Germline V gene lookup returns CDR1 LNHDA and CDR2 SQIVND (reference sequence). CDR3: CASSIGGGGQPQHF. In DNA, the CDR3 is TGTGCCAGTAGTATAGGGGGGGGTGGTCAGCCCCAGCATTTT. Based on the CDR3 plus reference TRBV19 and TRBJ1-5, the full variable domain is DGGITQSPKYLFRKEGQNVTLSCEQNLNHDAMYWYRQDPGQGLRLIYYSQIVNDFQKGDIAEGYSVSREKKESFPLTVTSAQKNPTAFYLCASSIGGGGQPQHFGDGTRLSIL.

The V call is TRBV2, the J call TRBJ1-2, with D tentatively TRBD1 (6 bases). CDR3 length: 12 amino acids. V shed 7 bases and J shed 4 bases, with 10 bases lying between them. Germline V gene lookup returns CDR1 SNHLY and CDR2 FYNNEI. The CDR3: CASTRQVYGYTF. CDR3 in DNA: TGTGCCAGCACGAGACAGGTCTATGGCTACACCTTC.

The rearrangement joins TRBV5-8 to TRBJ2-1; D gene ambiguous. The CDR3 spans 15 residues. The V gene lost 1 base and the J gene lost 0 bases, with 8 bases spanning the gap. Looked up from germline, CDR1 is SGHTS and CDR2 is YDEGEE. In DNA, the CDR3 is TGTGCCAGCAGCTTGAAGCAAGTCTCCTACAATGAGCAGTTCTTC. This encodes CASSLKQVSYNEQFF. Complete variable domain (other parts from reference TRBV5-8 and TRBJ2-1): EAGVTQSPTHLIKTRGQQATLRCSPISGHTSVYWYQQALGLGLQFLLWYDEGEERNRGNFPPRFSGRQFPNYSSELNVNALELEDSALYLCASSLKQVSYNEQFFGPGTRLTVL.

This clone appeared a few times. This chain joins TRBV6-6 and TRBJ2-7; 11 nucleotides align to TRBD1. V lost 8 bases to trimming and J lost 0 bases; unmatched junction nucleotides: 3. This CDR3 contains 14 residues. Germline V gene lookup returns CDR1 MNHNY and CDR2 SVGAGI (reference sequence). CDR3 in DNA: TGTGCCAGCTGCGGGACAGGGGGCTCCTACGAGCAGTACTTC. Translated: CASCGTGGSYEQYF.

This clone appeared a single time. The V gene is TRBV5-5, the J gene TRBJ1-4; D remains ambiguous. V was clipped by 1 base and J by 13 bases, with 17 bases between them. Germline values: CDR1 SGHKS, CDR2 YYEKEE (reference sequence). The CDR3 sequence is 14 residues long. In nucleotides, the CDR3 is TGTGCCAGCAGCTTGTTTGGCGGAAATTGGAGACTGTTTTTT. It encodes CASSLFGGNWRLFF.

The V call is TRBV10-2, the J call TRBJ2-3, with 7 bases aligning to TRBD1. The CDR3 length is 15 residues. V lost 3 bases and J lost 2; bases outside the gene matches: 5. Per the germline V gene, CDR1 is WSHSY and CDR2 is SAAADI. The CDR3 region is CASSDLDRATDTQYF. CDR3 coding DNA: TGCGCCAGCAGTGACCTCGACAGGGCCACAGATACGCAGTATTTT.

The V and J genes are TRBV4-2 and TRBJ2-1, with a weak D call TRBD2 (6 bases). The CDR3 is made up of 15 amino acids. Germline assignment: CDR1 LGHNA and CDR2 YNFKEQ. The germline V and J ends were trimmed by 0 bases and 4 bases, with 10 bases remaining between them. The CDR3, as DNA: TGTGCCAGCAGCCAAGACTGGACTAATTACAATGAGCAGTTCTTC. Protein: CASSQDWTNYNEQFF.

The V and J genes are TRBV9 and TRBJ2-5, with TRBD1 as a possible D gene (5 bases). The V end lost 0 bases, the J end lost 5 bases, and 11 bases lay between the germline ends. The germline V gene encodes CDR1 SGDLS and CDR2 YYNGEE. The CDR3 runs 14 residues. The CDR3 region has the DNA TGTGCCAGCAGCGTAGGGACATCTCAGGAGACCCAGTACTTC. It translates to CASSVGTSQETQYF.

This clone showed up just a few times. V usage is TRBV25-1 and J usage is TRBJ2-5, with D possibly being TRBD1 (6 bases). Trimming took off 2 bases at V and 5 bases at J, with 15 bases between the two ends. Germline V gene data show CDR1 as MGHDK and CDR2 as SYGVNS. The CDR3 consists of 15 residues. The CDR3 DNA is TGTGCCAGCAGTGAAGCGCGAGGGGGTGGGGAGACCCAGTACTTC. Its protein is CASSEARGGGETQYF.

CDR3 loop: CATSSITGAEREKLFF. In DNA form, the CDR3 reads TGTGCCACCAGCAGTATTACAGGGGCCGAGAGGGAAAAACTGTTTTTT. The chain links TRBV15 to TRBJ1-4, with 7 bases identical to TRBD1. CDR3 length: 16 amino acids. Germline V gene sequence: CDR1 LNHNV, CDR2 YYDKDF (reference sequence). The V and J ends lost 3 bases and 8 bases, in that order; junction bases with no gene match: 12.

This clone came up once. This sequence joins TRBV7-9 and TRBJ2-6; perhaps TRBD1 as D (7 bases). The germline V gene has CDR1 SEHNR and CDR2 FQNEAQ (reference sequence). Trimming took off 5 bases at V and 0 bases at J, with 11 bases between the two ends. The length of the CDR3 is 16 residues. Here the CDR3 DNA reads TGTGCCAGCAGCCGCGGGACAGACTCTGGGGCCAACGTCCTGACTTTC. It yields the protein CASSRGTDSGANVLTF.

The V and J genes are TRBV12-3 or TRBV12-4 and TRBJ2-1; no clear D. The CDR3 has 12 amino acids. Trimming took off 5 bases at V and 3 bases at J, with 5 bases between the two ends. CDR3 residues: CASSPHYNEQFF. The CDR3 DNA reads TGTGCCAGCAGTCCCCACTACAATGAGCAGTTCTTC.

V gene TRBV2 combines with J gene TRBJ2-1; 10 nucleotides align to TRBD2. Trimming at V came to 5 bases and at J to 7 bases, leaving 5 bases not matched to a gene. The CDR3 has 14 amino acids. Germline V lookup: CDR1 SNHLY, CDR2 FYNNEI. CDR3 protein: CASSRLAGVNEQFF. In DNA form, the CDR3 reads TGTGCCAGCAGTCGGCTAGCGGGAGTAAATGAGCAGTTCTTC.

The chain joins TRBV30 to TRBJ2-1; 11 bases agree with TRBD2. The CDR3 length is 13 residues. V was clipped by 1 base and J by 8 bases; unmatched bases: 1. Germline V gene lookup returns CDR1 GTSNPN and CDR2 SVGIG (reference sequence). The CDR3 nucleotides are TGTGCCTGGAGTGCACTAGCGGGAGATGAGCAGTTCTTC. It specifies CAWSALAGDEQFF.

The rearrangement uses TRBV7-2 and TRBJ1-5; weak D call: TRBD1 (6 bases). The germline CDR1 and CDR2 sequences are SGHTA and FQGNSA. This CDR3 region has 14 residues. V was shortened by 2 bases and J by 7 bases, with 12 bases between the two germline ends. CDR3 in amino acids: CASSLNRVGQPQHF. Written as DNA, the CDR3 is TGTGCCAGCAGCTTAAACAGGGTTGGACAGCCCCAGCATTTT.

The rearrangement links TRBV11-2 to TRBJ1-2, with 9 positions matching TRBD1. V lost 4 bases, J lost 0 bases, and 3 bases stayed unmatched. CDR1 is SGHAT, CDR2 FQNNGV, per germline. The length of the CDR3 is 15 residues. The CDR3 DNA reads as TGTGCCAGCAGCTATCGACAGGGGGCTAACTATGGCTACACCTTC. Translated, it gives CASSYRQGANYGYTF.

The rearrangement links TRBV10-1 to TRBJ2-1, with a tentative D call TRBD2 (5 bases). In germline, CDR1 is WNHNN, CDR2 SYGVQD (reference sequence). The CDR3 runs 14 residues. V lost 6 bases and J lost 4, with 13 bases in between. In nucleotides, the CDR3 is TGCGCCAGCAGCCAAAATAGCGTTTACAATGAGCAGTTCTTC. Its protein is CASSQNSVYNEQFF.

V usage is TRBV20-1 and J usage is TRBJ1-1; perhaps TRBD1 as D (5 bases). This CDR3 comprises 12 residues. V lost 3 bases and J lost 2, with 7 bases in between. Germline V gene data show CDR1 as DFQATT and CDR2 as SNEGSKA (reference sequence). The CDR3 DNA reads TGCAGTGCTAGTCAGGGTAACACTGAAGCTTTCTTT. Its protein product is CSASQGNTEAFF.

The CDR3 spells CASSLLTRRSYNSPLHF. In DNA form, the CDR3 reads TGTGCCAGCAGCTTGCTCACCCGTAGATCCTATAATTCACCCCTCCACTTT. The chain links TRBV5-6 to TRBJ1-6, with D hard to call. CDR3 size: 17 residues. Between the trimmed V and J ends, which lost 1 base and 1 base, there was a span of 12 bases. CDR1 and CDR2 from the germline V gene are SGHDT and YYEEEE. The variable domain in full, with the rest retrieved from reference TRBV5-6 and TRBJ1-6, is DAGVTQSPTHLIKTRGQQVTLRCSPKSGHDTVSWYQQALGQGPQFIFQYYEEEERQRGNFPDRFSGHQFPNYSSELNVNALLLGDSALYLCASSLLTRRSYNSPLHFGNGTRLTVT.

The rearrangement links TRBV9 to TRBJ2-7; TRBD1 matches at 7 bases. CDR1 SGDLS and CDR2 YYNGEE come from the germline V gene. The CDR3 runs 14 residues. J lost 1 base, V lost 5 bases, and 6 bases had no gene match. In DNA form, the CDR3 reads TGTGCCAGCAGTTCGACAGGGTTATCCTACGAGCAGTACTTC. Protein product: CASSSTGLSYEQYF.

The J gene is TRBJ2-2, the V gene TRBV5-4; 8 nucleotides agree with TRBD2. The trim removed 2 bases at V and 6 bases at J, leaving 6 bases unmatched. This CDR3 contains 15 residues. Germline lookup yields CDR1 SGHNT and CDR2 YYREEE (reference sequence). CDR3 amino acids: CASSFGSGAAGELFF. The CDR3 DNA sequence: TGTGCCAGCAGCTTTGGTAGCGGGGCCGCCGGGGAGCTGTTTTTT.

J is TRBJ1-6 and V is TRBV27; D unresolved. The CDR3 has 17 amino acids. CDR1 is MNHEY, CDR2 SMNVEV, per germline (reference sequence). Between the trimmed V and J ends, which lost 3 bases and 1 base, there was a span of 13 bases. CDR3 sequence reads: CASSFQQHGSYNSPLHF. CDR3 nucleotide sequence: TGTGCCAGCAGTTTTCAACAGCACGGTTCCTATAATTCACCCCTCCACTTT.

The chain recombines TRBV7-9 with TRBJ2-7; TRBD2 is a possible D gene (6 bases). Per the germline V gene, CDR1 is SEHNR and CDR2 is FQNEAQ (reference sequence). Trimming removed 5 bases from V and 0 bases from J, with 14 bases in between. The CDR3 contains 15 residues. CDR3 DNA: TGTGCCAGCAGCCCTACCGGAGCGGGCTCCTACGAGCAGTACTTC. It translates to CASSPTGAGSYEQYF.

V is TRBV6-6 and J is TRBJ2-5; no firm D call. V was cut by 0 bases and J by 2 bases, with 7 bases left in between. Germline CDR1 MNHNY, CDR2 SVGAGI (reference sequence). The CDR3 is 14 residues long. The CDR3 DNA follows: TGTGCCAGCAGTTACTCGATACTACAAGAGACCCAGTACTTC. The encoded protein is CASSYSILQETQYF.

In nucleotides, the CDR3 is TGTGCCAGCAGTTCCCCTGGACTACTCGCCTACGAGCAGTACTTC. Translation gives CASSSPGLLAYEQYF. The chain combines TRBV28 with TRBJ2-7, with D tentatively TRBD2 (6 bases). CDR1 MDHEN and CDR2 SYDVKM come from the germline V gene. Deletions cut 4 bases from V and 2 bases from J, with 15 bases between. The CDR3 covers 15 residues.

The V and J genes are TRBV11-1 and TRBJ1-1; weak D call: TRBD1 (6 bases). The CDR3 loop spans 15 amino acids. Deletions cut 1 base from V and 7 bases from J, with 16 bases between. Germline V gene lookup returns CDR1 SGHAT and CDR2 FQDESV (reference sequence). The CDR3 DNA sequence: TGTGCCAGCAGCTTAGACAGGGCGGCTGCCGGTGAAGCTTTCTTT. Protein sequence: CASSLDRAAAGEAFF.

This CDR3 is CASSALYRGKAGGYTF. In nucleotides, the CDR3 is TGTGCCAGCAGTGCCTTATACAGGGGCAAGGCGGGTGGCTACACCTTC. The chain carries TRBV27 and TRBJ1-2; 7 bases are shared with TRBD1. The CDR3 length is 16 residues. The trim removed 5 bases at V and 7 bases at J, leaving 16 bases unmatched. Germline loops: CDR1 MNHEY, CDR2 SMNVEV (reference sequence).